The clone carrying this T cell receptor (beta chain) was recorded once. Since a much larger clone is just one base distant, this may be a read error. This sample is part of a study of blood T cells in healthy people across ages. It was with a sample-barcoded 5' primer and a J-beta primer mix that a second PCR of roughly 7 to 12 cycles was run. TCRdb re-called the 5' RACE reads with MiXCR, one entry per CDR3 protein. The data hold hundreds of thousands of distinct CDR3 sequences, with about 34% observed a single time. There are 15 residues in the CDR3. V shed 10 bases, J shed 5 bases, and the junction held 12 bases outside the gene matches.

This clonotype originated in a man younger than 30 in good health. The chain couples TRBV12-3 or TRBV12-4 to TRBJ2-1; 9 nucleotides align to TRBD1. The source material was blood. The CDR3 is CANRTGTGTHNEQFF. In DNA form, the CDR3 reads TGTGCCAACAGAACCGGGACAGGGACCCACAATGAGCAGTTCTTC.